These 24 T cell receptor beta chains were all obtained from the same sample, sequenced in a study of shared clonotypes between healthy human individuals. Generated by immunoSEQ multiplex PCR, the TCRdb table keeps only in-frame clones and is missing some. This table holds approximately 640,000 clones, 90% found once. The sample comprised memory CD8+ T cells from PBMCs. Subset indicated: CD45RO+ cells pooled with CCR7-negative TemRA cells. Every receptor here comes from a man between 18 and 35 years old in good health. Some clones in this sample may be carry-over from other donors' samples.

The chain couples TRBV29-1 to TRBJ1-2, with no clear D. Germline lookup yields CDR1 SQVTM and CDR2 ANQGSEA. Trimming took off 8 bases at V and 2 bases at J, with 12 bases between the two ends. CDR3 length equals 12 residues. CDR3 in DNA: TGCAGCTCCCGCCCGATCAACTATGGCTACACCTTC. It specifies CSSRPINYGYTF.

V and J are TRBV7-8 and TRBJ1-5; tentative D call: TRBD1 (6 bases). This CDR3 spans 16 amino acids. V lost 4 bases and J 5 bases, leaving 18 bases between the germline ends. The germline V gene encodes CDR1 SGHVS and CDR2 FQNEAQ. The CDR3 loop is CASSSPRAGAYQPQHF. Here the CDR3 DNA reads TGTGCCAGCAGCTCGCCCCGTGCAGGGGCATATCAGCCCCAGCATTTT. The complete variable domain, with remaining parts taken from reference TRBV7-8 and TRBJ1-5, reads GAGVSQSPRYKVAKRGQDVALRCDPISGHVSLFWYQQALGQGPEFLTYFQNEAQLDKSGLPSDRFFAERPEGSVSTLKIQRTQQEDSAVYLCASSSPRAGAYQPQHFGDGTRLSIL.

V and J are TRBV4-1 and TRBJ2-1, with D possibly being TRBD2 (6 bases). This CDR3 spans 12 amino acids. The germline CDR1 and CDR2 sequences are MGHRA and YSYEKL. Trimming cost V 3 bases and J 7 bases, with 7 bases left between them. The CDR3 region is CASSQDYNEQFF. For the CDR3, the DNA is TGCGCCAGCAGCCAGGACTATAATGAGCAGTTCTTC.

The chain carries TRBV27 and TRBJ2-7; perhaps TRBD1 as D (6 bases). V was cut by 8 bases and J by 4 bases, with 18 bases left in between. This CDR3 comprises 14 residues. Germline CDR1 and CDR2: MNHEY and SMNVEV (reference sequence). CDR3 sequence: CASAPLGTLYEQYF. The CDR3 nucleotides read TGTGCCAGCGCCCCCCTTGGGACACTTTACGAGCAGTACTTC.

The chain couples TRBV9 to TRBJ2-1; 8 bases match TRBD1. V lost 3 bases, J lost 4 bases, and 9 bases stayed unmatched. The CDR3 covers 16 residues. CDR1 is SGDLS and CDR2 is YYNGEE in the germline V gene. CDR3 residues: CASSALTTGAYNEQFF. The CDR3 nucleotides read TGTGCCAGCAGCGCCTTAACGACAGGGGCGTACAATGAGCAGTTCTTC.

The rearrangement joins TRBV5-8 to TRBJ2-2, with 7 bases matching TRBD2. Germline V gives CDR1 SGHTS, CDR2 YDEGEE. With 10 bases clipped from V and 3 bases from J, the junction kept 6 bases outside the gene matches. The CDR3 consists of 13 residues. CDR3 DNA sequence: TGTGCCGGTCGGGGGGACGACACCGGGGAGCTGTTTTTT. It yields the protein CAGRGDDTGELFF.

To note about this clone: Its ends do not fully match the called genes, so a read error is possible. Other DNA sequences in the sample encode the same CDR3. V usage is TRBV27 and J usage is TRBJ2-7; D is uncertain. The CDR3 loop spans 13 amino acids. The germline CDR1 and CDR2 sequences are MNHEY and SMNVEV (reference sequence). The chain's CDR3 is CASSAPNSYEQYF. Written as DNA, the CDR3 is TGTGCCAGCAGTGCCCCGAACTCCTACGAGCAGTACTTT.

The chain recombines TRBV30 with TRBJ2-1; 9 bases align to TRBD1. V trimming: 5 bases; J trimming: 4 bases; junction bases outside the gene matches: 15. Germline CDR1 is GTSNPN and CDR2 is SVGIG (reference sequence). The length of the CDR3 is 17 residues. The CDR3 DNA follows: TGTGCCTGGTCCGAAATAACCGGGACAGGGAGGTACAATGAGCAGTTCTTC. This codes for CAWSEITGTGRYNEQFF. Full variable domain (missing parts from reference TRBV30 and TRBJ2-1): SQTIHQWPATLVQPVGSPLSLECTVEGTSNPNLYWYRQAAGRGLQLLFYSVGIGQISSEVPQNLSASRPQDRQFILSSKKLLLSDSGFYLCAWSEITGTGRYNEQFFGPGTRLTVL.

The rearrangement uses TRBV4-3 and TRBJ2-7, with D tentatively TRBD1 or TRBD2 (5 bases each). The germline CDR1 and CDR2 sequences are LGHNA and YSLEER. V lost 2 bases, J lost 3 bases, and 14 bases lay in between. This CDR3 region has 15 residues. CDR3 in DNA: TGCGCCAGCAGCCAAACAACGGGACGGAACTACGAGCAGTACTTC. It specifies CASSQTTGRNYEQYF.

The V call is TRBV4-1, the J call TRBJ2-1; D is ambiguous. CDR3 length: 15 residues. Trimming cost V 1 base and J 5 bases, with 12 bases left between them. Germline CDR1 and CDR2: MGHRA and YSYEKL. CDR3 amino acids: CASSQGRIGDNEQFF. CDR3 in DNA: TGCGCCAGCAGCCAAGGACGGATTGGGGACAATGAGCAGTTCTTC.

This chain connects TRBV29-1 to TRBJ1-2; D might be TRBD1 (5 bases). V lost 6 bases, J lost 3 bases, and 14 bases lay in between. Germline lookup yields CDR1 SQVTM and CDR2 ANQGSEA. The CDR3 consists of 13 residues. CDR3 sequence (DNA): TGCAGCGTCATCCTTGGAGGGGACTATGGCTACACCTTC. As protein: CSVILGGDYGYTF.

The genes are TRBV19 and TRBJ2-7; no reliable D call. The CDR3 consists of 13 residues. The V gene's germline CDR1 is LNHDA and CDR2 SQIVND (reference sequence). V dropped 5 bases and J dropped 6 bases, with 14 bases sitting between them. The CDR3 DNA reads TGTGCCAGTAGTTCCGACCCCGGCGGCGAGCAGTACTTC. This gives the protein CASSSDPGGEQYF.

This chain connects TRBV7-2 to TRBJ1-1, with D unclear. V was pared by 0 bases and J by 1 base, with 6 bases between. CDR1 and CDR2 (germline): SGHTA, FQGNSA. This CDR3 contains 14 residues. CDR3 region: CASSLARWNTEAFF. The CDR3 region has the DNA TGTGCCAGCAGCTTAGCTCGCTGGAACACTGAAGCTTTCTTT.

The CDR3 spells CASSEGDYGYTF. CDR3 in DNA: TGTGCCAGCTCAGAGGGCGACTATGGCTACACCTTC. The V call is TRBV18, the J call TRBJ1-2; D remains unclear. The germline CDR1 and CDR2 sequences are KGHSH and LQKENI. The V and J ends lost 5 bases and 3 bases respectively, with 7 bases between them. The CDR3 totals 12 residues.

This chain uses TRBV28 with TRBJ2-3; D is ambiguous. Trimming shortened V by 2 bases and J by 0 bases, and 3 bases separated the two germline ends. The CDR3 sequence is 13 residues long. Germline V gene sequence: CDR1 MDHEN, CDR2 SYDVKM. CDR3 region: CASSLTSTDTQYF. In DNA form, the CDR3 reads TGTGCCAGCAGTTTAACTAGCACAGATACGCAGTATTTT.

The chain recombines TRBV7-9 with TRBJ1-1, with a weak D call TRBD1 (5 bases). Trimming pared 5 bases from V and 1 base from J, leaving 11 bases between. The CDR3 extends over 14 amino acids. In germline, CDR1 is SEHNR, CDR2 FQNEAQ (reference sequence). In DNA, the CDR3 is TGTGCCAGCAGCCCGTGGGGCCAGAACACTGAAGCTTTCTTT. This sequence encodes CASSPWGQNTEAFF.

The chain employs TRBV2 and TRBJ1-4; unclear D gene. Deletions cut 6 bases from V and 4 bases from J, with 21 bases between. This CDR3 has 17 residues. The V gene's germline CDR1 is SNHLY and CDR2 FYNNEI. CDR3 residues: CASRITPGRQYNEKLFF. CDR3 bases: TGTGCCAGCAGGATTACTCCAGGCAGACAATATAATGAAAAACTGTTTTTT.

The V gene is TRBV7-3, the J gene TRBJ2-2; 8 bases are a match to TRBD2. The CDR3 spans 14 residues. CDR1 is SGHTA and CDR2 is FQGTGA in the germline V gene. Trimming cost V 8 bases and J 6 bases; bases outside gene matches: 8. CDR3 in amino acids: CASAGLDYPGELFF. DNA for the CDR3: TGTGCCAGCGCGGGACTAGATTATCCCGGGGAGCTGTTTTTT.

This chain uses TRBV19 with TRBJ1-1; the D is unclear. The V and J ends lost 6 bases and 1 base respectively, with 9 bases between them. Germline V gene data show CDR1 as LNHDA and CDR2 as SQIVND (reference sequence). The CDR3 has 13 amino acids. CDR3 amino acids: CASSHHENTEAFF. The CDR3 DNA reads TGTGCCAGTAGCCACCACGAGAACACTGAAGCTTTCTTT. Using reference TRBV19 and TRBJ1-1 for the parts outside the CDR3, the full variable domain is DGGITQSPKYLFRKEGQNVTLSCEQNLNHDAMYWYRQDPGQGLRLIYYSQIVNDFQKGDIAEGYSVSREKKESFPLTVTSAQKNPTAFYLCASSHHENTEAFFGQGTRLTVV.

The V and J genes are TRBV11-1 and TRBJ2-6; D may match TRBD1 or TRBD2 (5 bases each). The CDR3 is made up of 16 amino acids. V was trimmed by 0 bases and J by 2 bases, leaving 8 bases between them. Germline CDR1 is SGHAT and CDR2 is FQDESV (reference sequence). CDR3 nucleotides: TGTGCCAGCAGCTTAGCGAGAGGGGCTGGGGCCAACGTCCTGACTTTC. This sequence encodes CASSLARGAGANVLTF.

This sequence joins TRBV11-3 and TRBJ2-2, with 8 bases fitting TRBD1. The germline V gene encodes CDR1 SGHNT and CDR2 YENEEA. The CDR3 has 16 amino acids. J was trimmed by 4 bases and V by 1 base; bases with no gene match: 5. In nucleotides, the CDR3 is TGTGCCAGCAGCTTAGCGACAGGGGTGAGCACCGGGGAGCTGTTTTTT. Protein: CASSLATGVSTGELFF.

V usage is TRBV30 and J usage is TRBJ2-1; 11 positions agree with TRBD2. The CDR3 spans 13 residues. CDR1 is GTSNPN and CDR2 is SVGIG in the germline V gene (reference sequence). Trimming took 3 bases from V and 5 from J; bases not matched to a gene: 0. The CDR3 loop reads CAWRLAGDNEQFF. CDR3 sequence (DNA): TGTGCCTGGAGACTAGCGGGAGACAATGAGCAGTTCTTC.

The chain recombines TRBV5-1 with TRBJ1-1, with a tentative D call TRBD1 (6 bases). Trimming cost V 3 bases and J 0 bases, with 6 bases left between them. The CDR3 has 13 residues. Germline assignment: CDR1 SGHRS and CDR2 YFSETQ. CDR3 nucleotide sequence: TGCGCCAGCAGCTACAGGGTGAACACTGAAGCTTTCTTT. Translated: CASSYRVNTEAFF.

The chain has TRBV7-3 and TRBJ1-1, with D maybe TRBD1 (6 bases). Germline V CDR1 and CDR2: SGHTA, FQGTGA. This CDR3 region has 14 residues. The V and J ends lost 6 bases and 4 bases respectively, with 15 bases between them. The DNA for the CDR3 is TGTGCCAGCAGTTTACAGGGTTCCGGCACTGAAGCTTTCTTT. Residues: CASSLQGSGTEAFF.